This TCR beta chain was obtained from a study of CXCR3-negative and CXCR3-positive naive CD8 T cells. Concerning this clonotype itself: The target antigen is unknown.

Each TRB cDNA library was prepared by 5' RACE (with UMI labels). TCRdb reanalyzed the 5' RACE reads and collapses them to one entry per CDR3 protein, without DNA. The sample has 140,000 to 150,000 distinct CDR3 sequences. Study conclusions and caveats: No difference in surface CD5 was seen between naive subsets, and TCR strength was inferred from TRB CDR3 properties. TRBV-TRBJ usage was similar across naive CXCR3 subsets but distinct in memory cells. Researchers report that CXCR3-positive naive cells carry more hydrophobic TRB CDR3s than CXCR3-negative naive cells.

The CDR3 is 12 residues long. Germline-derived CDR1 and CDR2 are LGHNA and YSLEER. The gene calls are TRBV4-3 and TRBJ2-3; checking the TCRdb D call of TRBD1 is not possible without DNA. Sample: naive CXCR3+ CD8+ T cells from blood. Subset described: CD45RO-CCR7+CD27+CD95- naive CD8+ T cells expressing CXCR3 (TNR3+). The sequence was collected from a human donor in good health. Some clones in this sample may be carry-over from other donors' samples. This CDR3 reads CASSQGQGTQYF.